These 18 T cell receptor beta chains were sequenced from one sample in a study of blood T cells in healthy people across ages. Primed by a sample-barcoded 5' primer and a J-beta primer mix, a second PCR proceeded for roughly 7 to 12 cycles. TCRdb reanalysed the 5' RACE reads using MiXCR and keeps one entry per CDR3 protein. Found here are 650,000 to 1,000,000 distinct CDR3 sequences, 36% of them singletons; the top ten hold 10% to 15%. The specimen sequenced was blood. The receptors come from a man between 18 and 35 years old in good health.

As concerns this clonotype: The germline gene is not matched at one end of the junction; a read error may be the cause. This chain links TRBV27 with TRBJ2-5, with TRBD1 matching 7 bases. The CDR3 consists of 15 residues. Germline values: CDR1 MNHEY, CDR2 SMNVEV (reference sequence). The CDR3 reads CVSSAPGQEYNEQYF. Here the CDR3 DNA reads TGTGTCAGCAGCGCCCCCGGACAGGAATACAATGAGCAGTACTTC.

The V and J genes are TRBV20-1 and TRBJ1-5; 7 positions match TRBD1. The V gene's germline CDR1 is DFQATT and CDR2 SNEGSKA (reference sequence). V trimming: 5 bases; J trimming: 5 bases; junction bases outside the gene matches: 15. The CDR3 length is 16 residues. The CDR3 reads CSAQVAGGTTDQPQHF. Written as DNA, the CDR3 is TGCAGTGCTCAAGTAGCAGGGGGAACCACCGATCAGCCCCAGCATTTT.

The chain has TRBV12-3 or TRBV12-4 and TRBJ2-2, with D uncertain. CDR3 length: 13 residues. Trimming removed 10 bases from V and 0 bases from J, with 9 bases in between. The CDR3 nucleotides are TGTGCCACCCAGTTTACGAACACCGGGGAGCTGTTTTTT. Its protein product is CATQFTNTGELFF.

The DNA of the CDR3 is TGTGCCAGCCGCCTGTCGGGGGATGAGCAGTTCTTC. It codes for CASRLSGDEQFF. The chain couples TRBV7-2 to TRBJ2-1, with a possible D match to TRBD2 (6 bases). Germline assignment: CDR1 SGHTA and CDR2 FQGNSA. V lost 8 bases, J lost 8 bases, and 13 bases lay in between. The CDR3 is made up of 12 amino acids.

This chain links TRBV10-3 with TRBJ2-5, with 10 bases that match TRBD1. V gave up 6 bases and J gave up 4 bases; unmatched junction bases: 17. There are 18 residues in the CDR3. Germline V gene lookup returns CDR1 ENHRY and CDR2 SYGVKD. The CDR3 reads CAIRGGTGAGRPSETQYF. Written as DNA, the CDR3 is TGTGCCATCAGAGGAGGGACAGGGGCAGGCAGACCCTCAGAGACCCAGTACTTC.

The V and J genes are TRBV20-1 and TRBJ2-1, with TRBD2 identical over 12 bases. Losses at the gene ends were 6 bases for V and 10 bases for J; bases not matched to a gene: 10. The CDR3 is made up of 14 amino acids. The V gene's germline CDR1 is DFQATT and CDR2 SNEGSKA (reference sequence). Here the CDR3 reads CSAPSLAGGGEQFF. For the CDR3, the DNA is TGCAGTGCGCCATCACTAGCGGGGGGTGGCGAGCAGTTCTTC.

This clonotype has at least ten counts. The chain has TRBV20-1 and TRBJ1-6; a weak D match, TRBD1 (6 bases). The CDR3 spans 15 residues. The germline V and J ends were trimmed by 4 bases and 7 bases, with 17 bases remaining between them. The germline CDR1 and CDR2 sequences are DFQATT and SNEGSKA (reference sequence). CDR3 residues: CSATDKGGVNSPLHF. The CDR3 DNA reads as TGCAGTGCTACTGACAAGGGGGGAGTGAATTCACCCCTCCACTTT.

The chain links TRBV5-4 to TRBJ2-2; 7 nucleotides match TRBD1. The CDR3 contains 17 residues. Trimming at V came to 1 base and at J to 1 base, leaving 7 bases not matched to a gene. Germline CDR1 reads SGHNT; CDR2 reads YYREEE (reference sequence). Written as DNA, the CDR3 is TGTGCCAGCAGCTTGTACCGGACAGGAATGAACACCGGGGAGCTGTTTTTT. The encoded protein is CASSLYRTGMNTGELFF.

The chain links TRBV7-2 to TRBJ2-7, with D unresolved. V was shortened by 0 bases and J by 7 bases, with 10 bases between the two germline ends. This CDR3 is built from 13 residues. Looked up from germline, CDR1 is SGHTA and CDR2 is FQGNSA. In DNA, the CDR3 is TGTGCCAGCAGCTTAGCGGACCGAGGTGAGCAGTACTTC. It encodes CASSLADRGEQYF.

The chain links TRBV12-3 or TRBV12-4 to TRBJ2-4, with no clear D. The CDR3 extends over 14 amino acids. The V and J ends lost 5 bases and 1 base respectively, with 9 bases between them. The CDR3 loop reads CASSQDMAKNIQYF. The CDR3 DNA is TGTGCCAGCAGTCAAGACATGGCCAAAAACATTCAGTACTTC.

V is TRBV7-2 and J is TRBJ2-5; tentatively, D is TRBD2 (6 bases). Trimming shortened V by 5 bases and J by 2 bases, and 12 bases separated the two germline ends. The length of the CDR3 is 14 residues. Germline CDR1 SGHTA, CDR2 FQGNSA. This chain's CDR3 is CASSVRRGQETQYF. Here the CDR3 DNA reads TGTGCCAGCAGCGTTAGGAGGGGACAAGAGACCCAGTACTTC. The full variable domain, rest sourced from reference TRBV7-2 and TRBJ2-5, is GAGVSQSPSNKVTEKGKDVELRCDPISGHTALYWYRQSLGQGLEFLIYFQGNSAPDKSGLPSDRFSAERTGGSVSTLTIQRTQQEDSAVYLCASSVRRGQETQYFGPGTRLLVL.

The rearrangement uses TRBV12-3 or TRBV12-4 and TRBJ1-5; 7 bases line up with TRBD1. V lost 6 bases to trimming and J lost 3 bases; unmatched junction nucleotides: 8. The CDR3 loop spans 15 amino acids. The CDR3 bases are TGTGCCAGCAGCCGAGGGACAGACAACAATCAGCCCCAGCATTTT. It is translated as CASSRGTDNNQPQHF.

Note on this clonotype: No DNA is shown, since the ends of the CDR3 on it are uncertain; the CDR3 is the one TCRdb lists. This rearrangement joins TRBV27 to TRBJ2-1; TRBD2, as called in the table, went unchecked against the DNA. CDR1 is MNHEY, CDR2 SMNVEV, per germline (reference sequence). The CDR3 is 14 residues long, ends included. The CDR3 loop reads CASSSSRGENEQFF.

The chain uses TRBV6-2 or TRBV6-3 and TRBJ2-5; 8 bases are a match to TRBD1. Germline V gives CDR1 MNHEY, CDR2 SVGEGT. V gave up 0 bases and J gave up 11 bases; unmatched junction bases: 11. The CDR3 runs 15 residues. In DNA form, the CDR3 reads TGTGCCAGCAGTTACTCGTGGACAGGGAACAATGAGCAGTACTTC. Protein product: CASSYSWTGNNEQYF.

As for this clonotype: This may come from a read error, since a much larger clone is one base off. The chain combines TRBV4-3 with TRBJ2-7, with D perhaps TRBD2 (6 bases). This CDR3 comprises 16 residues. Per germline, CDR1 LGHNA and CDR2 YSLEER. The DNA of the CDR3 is TGCACCAGCAGCCAAGACGTGGCGGGATCAAGCTACGAGCAGTACTTC. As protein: CTSSQDVAGSSYEQYF.

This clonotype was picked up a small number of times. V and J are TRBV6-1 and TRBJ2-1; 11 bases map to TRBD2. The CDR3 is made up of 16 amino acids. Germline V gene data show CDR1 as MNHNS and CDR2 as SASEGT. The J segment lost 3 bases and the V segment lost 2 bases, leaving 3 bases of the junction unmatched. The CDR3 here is CASSETGLAVYNEQFF. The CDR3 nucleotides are TGTGCCAGCAGTGAAACGGGACTAGCGGTCTACAATGAGCAGTTCTTC.

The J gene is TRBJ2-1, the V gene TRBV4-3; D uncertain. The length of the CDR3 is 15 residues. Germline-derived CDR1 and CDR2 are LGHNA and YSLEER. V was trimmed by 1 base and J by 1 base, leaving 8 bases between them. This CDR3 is CASSQVKGSYNEQFF. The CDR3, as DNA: TGCGCCAGCAGCCAAGTTAAAGGGTCCTACAATGAGCAGTTCTTC.

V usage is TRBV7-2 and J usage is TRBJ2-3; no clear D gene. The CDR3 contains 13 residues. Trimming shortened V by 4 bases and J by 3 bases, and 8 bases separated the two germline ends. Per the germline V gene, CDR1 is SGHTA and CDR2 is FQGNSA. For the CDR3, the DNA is TGTGCCAGCAGCTCCCGCCGGACAGATACGCAGTATTTT. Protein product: CASSSRRTDTQYF.